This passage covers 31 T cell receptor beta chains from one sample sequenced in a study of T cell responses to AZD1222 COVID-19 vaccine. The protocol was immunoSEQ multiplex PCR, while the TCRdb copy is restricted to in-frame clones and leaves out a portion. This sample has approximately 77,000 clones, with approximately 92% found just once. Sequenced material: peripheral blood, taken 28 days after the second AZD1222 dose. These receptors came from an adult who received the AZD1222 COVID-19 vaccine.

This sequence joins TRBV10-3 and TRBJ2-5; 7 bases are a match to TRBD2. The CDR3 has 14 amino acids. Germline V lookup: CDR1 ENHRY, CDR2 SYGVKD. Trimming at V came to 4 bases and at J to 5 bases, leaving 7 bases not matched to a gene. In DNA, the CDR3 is TGTGCCATCAGTGGTGCCTTGGGGGGGGAGACCCAGTACTTC. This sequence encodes CAISGALGGETQYF.

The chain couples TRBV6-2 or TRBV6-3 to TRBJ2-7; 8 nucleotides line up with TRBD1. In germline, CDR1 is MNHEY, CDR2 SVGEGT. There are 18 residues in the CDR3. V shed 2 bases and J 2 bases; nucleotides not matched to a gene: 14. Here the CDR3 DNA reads TGTGCCAGCAGTTACCTACCCTCGGACAGGGTGGGCCCCTACGAGCAGTACTTC. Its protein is CASSYLPSDRVGPYEQYF.

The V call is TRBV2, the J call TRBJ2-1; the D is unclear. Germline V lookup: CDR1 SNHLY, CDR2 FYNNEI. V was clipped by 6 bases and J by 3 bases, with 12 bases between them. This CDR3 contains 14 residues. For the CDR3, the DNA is TGTGCCAGCAGCCTGGACGGAGACTACAATGAGCAGTTCTTC. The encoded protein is CASSLDGDYNEQFF.

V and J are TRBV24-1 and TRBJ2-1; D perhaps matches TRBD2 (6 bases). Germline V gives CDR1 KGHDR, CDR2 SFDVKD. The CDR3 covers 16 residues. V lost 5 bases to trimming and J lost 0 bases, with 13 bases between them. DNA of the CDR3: TGTGCCACCAGTGGCGTAGCGGCTGACTCCTACAATGAGCAGTTCTTC. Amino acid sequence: CATSGVAADSYNEQFF.

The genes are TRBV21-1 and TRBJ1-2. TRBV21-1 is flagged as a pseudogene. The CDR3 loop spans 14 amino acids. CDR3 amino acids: CASTSSGSFSGYTF. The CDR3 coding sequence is TGTGCCAGCACTTCCTCTGGTAGTTTTAGTGGCTACACCTTC.

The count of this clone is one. CDR3 residues: CASSVAPLRSRSSTDTQYF. As DNA, the CDR3 is TGTGCCAGCAGCGTAGCTCCCCTCCGCAGCCGGAGCTCTACAGATACGCAGTATTTT. The V call is TRBV9, the J call TRBJ2-3; no firm D call. This CDR3 is 19 amino acids long. Trimming stripped 0 bases from V and 3 bases from J, with 23 bases between. Germline CDR1 is SGDLS and CDR2 is YYNGEE.

This CDR3 reads CASSSYTGELFF. As DNA, the CDR3 is TGTGCCAGCAGCTCCTACACCGGGGAGCTGTTTTTT. The chain couples TRBV5-4 to TRBJ2-2; D remains unclear. The length of the CDR3 is 12 residues. Germline values: CDR1 SGHNT, CDR2 YYREEE (reference sequence). V was clipped by 3 bases and J by 3 bases, with 3 bases between them.

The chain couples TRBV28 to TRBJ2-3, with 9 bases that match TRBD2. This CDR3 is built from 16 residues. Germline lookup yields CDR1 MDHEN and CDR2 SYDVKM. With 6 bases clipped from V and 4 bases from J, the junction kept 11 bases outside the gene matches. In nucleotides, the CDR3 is TGTGCCAGCAGGCTGGCAGCGGGAGGAAGATCAGATACGCAGTATTTT. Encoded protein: CASRLAAGGRSDTQYF.

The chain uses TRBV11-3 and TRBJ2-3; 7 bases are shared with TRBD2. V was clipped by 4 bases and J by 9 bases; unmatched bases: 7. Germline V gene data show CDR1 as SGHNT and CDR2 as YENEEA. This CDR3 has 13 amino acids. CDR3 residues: CASSSPGGQTQYF. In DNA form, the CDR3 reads TGTGCCAGCAGCTCGCCGGGGGGTCAGACGCAGTATTTT.

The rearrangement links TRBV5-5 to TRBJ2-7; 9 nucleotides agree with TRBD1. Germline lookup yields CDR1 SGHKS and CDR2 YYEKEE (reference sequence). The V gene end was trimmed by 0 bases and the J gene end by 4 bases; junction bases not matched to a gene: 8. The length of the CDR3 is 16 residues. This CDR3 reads CASSLGVGQGSYEQYF. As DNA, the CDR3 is TGTGCCAGCAGCTTGGGTGTGGGACAGGGAAGTTACGAGCAGTACTTC.

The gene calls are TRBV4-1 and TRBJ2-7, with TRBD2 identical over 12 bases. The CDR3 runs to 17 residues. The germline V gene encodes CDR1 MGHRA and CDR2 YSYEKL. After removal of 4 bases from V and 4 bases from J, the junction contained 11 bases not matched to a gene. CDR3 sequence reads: CASSLQTTSGSLYEQYF. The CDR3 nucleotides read TGCGCCAGCAGCCTGCAAACGACTAGCGGGAGTCTTTACGAGCAGTACTTC.

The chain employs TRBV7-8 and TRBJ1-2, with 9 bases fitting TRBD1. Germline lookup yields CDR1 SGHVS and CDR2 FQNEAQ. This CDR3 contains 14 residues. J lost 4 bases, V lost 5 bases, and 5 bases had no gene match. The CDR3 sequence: CASSGLTGGYGYTF. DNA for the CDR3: TGTGCCAGCAGCGGATTGACAGGGGGCTATGGCTACACCTTC. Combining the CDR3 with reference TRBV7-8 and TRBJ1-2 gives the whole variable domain GAGVSQSPRYKVAKRGQDVALRCDPISGHVSLFWYQQALGQGPEFLTYFQNEAQLDKSGLPSDRFFAERPEGSVSTLKIQRTQQEDSAVYLCASSGLTGGYGYTFGSGTRLTVV.

The CDR3 sequence is CASSQGRGGGGYTF. CDR3 coding DNA: TGTGCCAGCAGCCAGGGCCGGGGCGGCGGGGGCTACACCTTC. V usage is TRBV6-5 and J usage is TRBJ1-2; TRBD1 is a possible D gene (5 bases). Trimming removed 6 bases from V and 8 bases from J, with 19 bases in between. Germline CDR1 reads MNHEY; CDR2 reads SVGAGI. The CDR3 extends over 14 amino acids.

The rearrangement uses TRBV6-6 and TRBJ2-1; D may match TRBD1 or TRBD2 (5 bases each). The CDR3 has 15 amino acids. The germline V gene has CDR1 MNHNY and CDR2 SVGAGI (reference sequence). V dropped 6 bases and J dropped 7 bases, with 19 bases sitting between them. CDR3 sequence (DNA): TGTGCCAGCAGGCACCAGGGAGAGAGGAGTAATGAGCAGTTCTTC. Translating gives CASRHQGERSNEQFF.

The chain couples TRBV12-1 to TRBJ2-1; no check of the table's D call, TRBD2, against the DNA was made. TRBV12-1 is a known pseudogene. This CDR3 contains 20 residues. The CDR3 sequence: CASSLLRGTSGICIYNEQFF. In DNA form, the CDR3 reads TGTGCCAGCAGCTTACTACGAGGGACTAGCGGGATCTGTATATACAATGAGCAGTTCTTC.

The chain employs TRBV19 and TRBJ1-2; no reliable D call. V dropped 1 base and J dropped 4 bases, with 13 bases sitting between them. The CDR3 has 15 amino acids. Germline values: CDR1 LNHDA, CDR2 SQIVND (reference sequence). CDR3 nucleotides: TGTGCCAGTAGTATAGCGGAATTTCGGCGCTATGGCTACACCTTC. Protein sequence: CASSIAEFRRYGYTF.

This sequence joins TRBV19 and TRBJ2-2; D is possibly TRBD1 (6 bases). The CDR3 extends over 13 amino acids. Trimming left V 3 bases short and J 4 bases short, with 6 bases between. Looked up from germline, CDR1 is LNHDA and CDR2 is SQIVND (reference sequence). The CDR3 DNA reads TGTGCCAGTAGTATCAGGGGCACCGGGGAGCTGTTTTTT. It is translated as CASSIRGTGELFF. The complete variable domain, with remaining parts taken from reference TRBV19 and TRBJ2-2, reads DGGITQSPKYLFRKEGQNVTLSCEQNLNHDAMYWYRQDPGQGLRLIYYSQIVNDFQKGDIAEGYSVSREKKESFPLTVTSAQKNPTAFYLCASSIRGTGELFFGEGSRLTVL.

The CDR3 coding sequence is TGTGCCGGCCGACTAGCGGGAGGAGACAATGAGCAGTTCTTC. Amino acid sequence: CAGRLAGGDNEQFF. V and J are TRBV30 and TRBJ2-1; the match to TRBD2 covers 13 bases. Germline-derived CDR1 and CDR2 are GTSNPN and SVGIG (reference sequence). This CDR3 spans 14 amino acids. Unmatched junction bases numbered 6, after V lost 8 bases and J lost 5 bases.

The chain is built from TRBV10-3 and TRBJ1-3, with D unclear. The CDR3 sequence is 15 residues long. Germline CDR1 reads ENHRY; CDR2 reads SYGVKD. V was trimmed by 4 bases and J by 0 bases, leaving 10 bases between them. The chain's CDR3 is CAISVSASSGNTIYF. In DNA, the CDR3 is TGTGCCATCAGTGTCTCAGCCTCCTCTGGAAACACCATATATTTT.

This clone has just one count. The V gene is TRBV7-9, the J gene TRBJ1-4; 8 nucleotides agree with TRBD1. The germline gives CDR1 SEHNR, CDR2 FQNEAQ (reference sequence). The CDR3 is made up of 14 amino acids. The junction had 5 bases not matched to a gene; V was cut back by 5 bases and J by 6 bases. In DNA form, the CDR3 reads TGTGCCAGCAGCCCTCAGGACAGGGATGAAAAACTGTTTTTT. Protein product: CASSPQDRDEKLFF.

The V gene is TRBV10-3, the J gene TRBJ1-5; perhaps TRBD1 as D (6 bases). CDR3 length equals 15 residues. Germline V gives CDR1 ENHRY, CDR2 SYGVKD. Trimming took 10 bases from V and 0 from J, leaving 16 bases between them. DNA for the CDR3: TGTGCCACAAGGACAGAAAGTAGTAGCAATCAGCCCCAGCATTTT. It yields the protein CATRTESSSNQPQHF.

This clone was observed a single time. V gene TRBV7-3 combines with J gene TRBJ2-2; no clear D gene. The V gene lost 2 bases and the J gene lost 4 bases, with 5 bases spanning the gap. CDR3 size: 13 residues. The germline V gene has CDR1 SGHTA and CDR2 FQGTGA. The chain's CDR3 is CASSLSATGELFF. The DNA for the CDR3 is TGTGCCAGCAGCTTATCCGCCACCGGGGAGCTGTTTTTT.

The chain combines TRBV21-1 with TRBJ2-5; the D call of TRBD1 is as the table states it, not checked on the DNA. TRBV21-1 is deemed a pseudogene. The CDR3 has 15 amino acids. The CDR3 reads CASSKRQGAPETQYF. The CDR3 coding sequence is TGTGCCAGCAGCAAACGTCAGGGGGCGCCAGAGACCCAGTACTTC.

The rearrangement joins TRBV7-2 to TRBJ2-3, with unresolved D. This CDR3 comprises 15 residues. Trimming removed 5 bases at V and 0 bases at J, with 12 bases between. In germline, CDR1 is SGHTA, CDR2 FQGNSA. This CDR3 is CASSGLSSSTDTQYF. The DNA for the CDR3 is TGTGCCAGCAGCGGTCTTAGCTCTAGCACAGATACGCAGTATTTT.

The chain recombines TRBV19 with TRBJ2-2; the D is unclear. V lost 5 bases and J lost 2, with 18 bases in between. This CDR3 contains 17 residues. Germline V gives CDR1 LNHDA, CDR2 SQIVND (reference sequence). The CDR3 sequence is CASSPPVWTHNTGELFF. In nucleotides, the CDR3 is TGTGCCAGTAGTCCTCCCGTTTGGACCCACAACACCGGGGAGCTGTTTTTT.

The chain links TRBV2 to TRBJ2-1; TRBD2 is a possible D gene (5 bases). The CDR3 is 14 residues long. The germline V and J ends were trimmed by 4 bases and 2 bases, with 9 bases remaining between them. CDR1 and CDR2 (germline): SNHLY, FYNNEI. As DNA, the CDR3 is TGTGCCAGCAGTGGTGGGAGCACCTACAATGAGCAGTTCTTC. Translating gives CASSGGSTYNEQFF.

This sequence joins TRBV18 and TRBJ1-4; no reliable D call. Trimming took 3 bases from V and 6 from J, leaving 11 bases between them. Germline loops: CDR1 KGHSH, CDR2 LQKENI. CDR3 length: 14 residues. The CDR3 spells CASSPDARDEKLFF. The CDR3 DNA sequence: TGTGCCAGCTCACCGGACGCCCGGGATGAAAAACTGTTTTTT.

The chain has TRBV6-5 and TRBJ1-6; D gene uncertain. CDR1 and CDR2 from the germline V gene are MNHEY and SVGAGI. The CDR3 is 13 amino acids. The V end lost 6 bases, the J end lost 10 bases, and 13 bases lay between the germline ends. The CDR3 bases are TGTGCCAGCAGAGGATCCTCGAGATCACCCCTCCACTTT. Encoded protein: CASRGSSRSPLHF.

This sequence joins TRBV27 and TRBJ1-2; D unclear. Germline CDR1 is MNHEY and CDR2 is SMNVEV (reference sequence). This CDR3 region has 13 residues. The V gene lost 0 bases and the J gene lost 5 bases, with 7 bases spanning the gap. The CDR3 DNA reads TGTGCCAGCAGTTTATCGATCGGTTATGGCTACACCTTC. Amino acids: CASSLSIGYGYTF.

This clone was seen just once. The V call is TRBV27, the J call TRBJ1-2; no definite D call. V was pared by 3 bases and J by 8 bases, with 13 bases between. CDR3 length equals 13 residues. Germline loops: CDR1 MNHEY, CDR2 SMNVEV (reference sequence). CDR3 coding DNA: TGTGCCAGCAGTTTGGGCGGCATGGGGGGCTACACCTTC. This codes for CASSLGGMGGYTF.

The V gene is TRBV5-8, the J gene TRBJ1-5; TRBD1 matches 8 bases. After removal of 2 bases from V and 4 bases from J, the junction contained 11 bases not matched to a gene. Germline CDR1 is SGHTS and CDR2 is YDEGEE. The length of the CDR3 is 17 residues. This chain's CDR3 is CASSFDLDRAGNQPQHF. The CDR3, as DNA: TGTGCCAGCAGCTTTGACCTGGACAGGGCGGGAAATCAGCCCCAGCATTTT. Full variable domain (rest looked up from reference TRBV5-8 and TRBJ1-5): EAGVTQSPTHLIKTRGQQATLRCSPISGHTSVYWYQQALGLGLQFLLWYDEGEERNRGNFPPRFSGRQFPNYSSELNVNALELEDSALYLCASSFDLDRAGNQPQHFGDGTRLSIL.